This entry is about one T cell receptor (beta chain). This record belongs to a study of blood T cell repertoires in COVID-19. Overall study: The samples span acute and convalescent COVID-19 from the United States, Italy and Spain. PBMCs, B-cell-depleted T cells, or T cells provided the cDNA or gDNA that made up the material.

Clones were sequenced by immunoSEQ multiplex PCR, and TCRdb holds only the in-frame ones, with some missing. This table has some 200,000 clones, less than 85% appearing once. V lost 1 base and J lost 4; bases outside the gene matches: 5. This CDR3 is built from 15 residues. Germline CDR1 reads LNHDA; CDR2 reads SQIVND (reference sequence). The J gene is TRBJ1-2, the V gene TRBV19; 8 bases are shared with TRBD1. This receptor was identified in a woman older than 75 with COVID-19, enrolled during active disease. What was sequenced was peripheral blood. CDR3 sequence reads: CASSIGEDRVYGYTF. CDR3 nucleotides: TGTGCCAGTAGTATAGGGGAGGACAGGGTCTATGGCTACACCTTC.